This T cell receptor (beta chain) was retrieved from a study of blood T cell repertoires in COVID-19. In the original analysis: Reference gene primers were amplified, and this amplification served to estimate nucleated cell counts. Profiled with immunoSEQ multiplex PCR; TCRdb holds only in-frame clones, not every one. That table is the source of V, J and clone size, and D and trimming were worked out from the DNA. The data contain some 180,000 clones, over 80% of them singletons. Sequenced input: peripheral blood. The receptor comes from a woman between 40 and 55 years old with COVID-19, enrolled during active disease.

DNA of the CDR3: TGTGCCAACCCCCCCCTAGCGAGTTACAATGAGCAGTTCTTC. Protein: CANPPLASYNEQFF. The chain uses TRBV28 and TRBJ2-1; maybe TRBD2 (6 bases). Per the germline V gene, CDR1 is MDHEN and CDR2 is SYDVKM. The CDR3 contains 14 residues. V was clipped by 10 bases and J by 4 bases, with 17 bases between them.